These 28 T cell receptor beta chains were all obtained from the same sample, sequenced in a study of pediatric ulcerative colitis. Using immunoSEQ multiplex PCR, the repertoire was profiled, and TCRdb retains in-frame clones only, with some absent. The sample lists 9,000 to 10,000 clones; 75% to 90% were seen once. What was sequenced was blood. Every receptor here comes from a girl aged 5-17 years with moderate ulcerative colitis.

The chain joins TRBV5-4 to TRBJ1-2, with 7 bases that match TRBD1. Looked up from germline, CDR1 is SGHNT and CDR2 is YYREEE (reference sequence). J was trimmed by 2 bases and V by 4 bases; bases with no gene match: 5. The CDR3 length is 14 residues. The CDR3 DNA is TGTGCCAGCAGCCTCGGACAGGAGAACTATGGCTACACCTTC. Translating it yields CASSLGQENYGYTF.

The chain carries TRBV28 and TRBJ1-4, with TRBD1 matching over 7 bases. This CDR3 has 14 residues. V shed 5 bases, J shed 6 bases, and the junction held 6 bases outside the gene matches. Per the germline V gene, CDR1 is MDHEN and CDR2 is SYDVKM. In nucleotides, the CDR3 is TGTGCCAGCAGTCGATCAGGGGGTTATGAAAAACTGTTTTTT. It specifies CASSRSGGYEKLFF.

The chain joins TRBV5-1 to TRBJ1-2; D is perhaps TRBD1 (5 bases). From germline, CDR1 is SGHRS and CDR2 YFSETQ. The CDR3 sequence is 14 residues long. V was pared by 4 bases and J by 7 bases, with 17 bases between. CDR3 nucleotide sequence: TGCGCCAGCAGCAAGGGGACCGACCCCCCTGGCTACACCTTC. It codes for CASSKGTDPPGYTF.

The V call is TRBV11-2, the J call TRBJ2-3, with 11 nucleotides matching TRBD2. Germline assignment: CDR1 SGHAT and CDR2 FQNNGV. The CDR3 consists of 19 residues. V shed 6 bases and J 3 bases; nucleotides not matched to a gene: 17. The CDR3 is CASRAGVTGTSGLTDTQYF. As DNA, the CDR3 is TGTGCCAGCAGGGCGGGAGTTACGGGGACTAGCGGCTTAACAGATACGCAGTATTTT.

The chain couples TRBV29-1 to TRBJ1-1; 12 nucleotides align to TRBD1. The germline gives CDR1 SQVTM, CDR2 ANQGSEA. The trim removed 7 bases at V and 5 bases at J, leaving 14 bases unmatched. This CDR3 is 16 amino acids long. The CDR3 is CSGWVGTGGWNTEAFF. The CDR3 bases are TGCAGCGGTTGGGTAGGGACAGGGGGCTGGAATACTGAAGCTTTCTTT.

CDR3 DNA: TGTGCCAGCAGCTTGGGACAGGGAGGGTTTACAGATACGCAGTATTTT. Translated: CASSLGQGGFTDTQYF. The J gene is TRBJ2-3, the V gene TRBV5-4; D may match TRBD1 or TRBD2 (7 bases each). The length of the CDR3 is 16 residues. Trimming cost V 0 bases and J 3 bases, with 14 bases left between them. CDR1 and CDR2 (germline): SGHNT, YYREEE (reference sequence).

This chain joins TRBV9 and TRBJ2-5, with TRBD1 identical over 8 bases. The germline V gene has CDR1 SGDLS and CDR2 YYNGEE. V gave up 4 bases and J gave up 2 bases; unmatched junction bases: 10. The CDR3 length is 16 residues. The CDR3 sequence: CASSIRFGQGQETQYF. The CDR3 nucleotides are TGTGCCAGCAGCATACGATTTGGACAGGGACAAGAGACCCAGTACTTC.

The chain links TRBV9 to TRBJ2-1; 10 nucleotides match TRBD1. The CDR3 has 17 amino acids. CDR1 and CDR2 (germline): SGDLS, YYNGEE. The V segment lost 3 bases and the J segment 2 bases; nucleotides outside the gene matches: 8. The chain's CDR3 is CASSDPRTGGPYNEQFF. CDR3 sequence (DNA): TGTGCCAGCAGCGACCCACGGACAGGGGGGCCCTACAATGAGCAGTTCTTC.

The chain employs TRBV7-9 and TRBJ2-2; D unresolved. The CDR3 loop spans 14 amino acids. The V gene lost 4 bases and the J gene lost 0 bases, with 6 bases spanning the gap. Germline CDR1 is SEHNR and CDR2 is FQNEAQ (reference sequence). As DNA, the CDR3 is TGTGCCAGCAGCTGGCTTTCGAACACCGGGGAGCTGTTTTTT. Translating it yields CASSWLSNTGELFF. Complete variable domain (other parts from reference TRBV7-9 and TRBJ2-2): DTGVSQNPRHKITKRGQNVTFRCDPISEHNRLYWYRQTLGQGPEFLTYFQNEAQLEKSRLLSDRFSAERPKGSFSTLEIQRTEQGDSAMYLCASSWLSNTGELFFGEGSRLTVL.

The table lists this clone with a count of one. The CDR3 region has the DNA TGTGCCAGAAGCTTAGTAACAGCCTACGAGCAGTACTTC. It is translated as CARSLVTAYEQYF. The chain combines TRBV7-5 with TRBJ2-7; the table's TRBD1 call for D was not verified on the DNA. TRBV7-5 is recorded as a pseudogene. The CDR3 contains 13 residues.

The chain couples TRBV30 to TRBJ2-7, with 9 bases identical to TRBD2. The CDR3 has 14 residues. Per the germline V gene, CDR1 is GTSNPN and CDR2 is SVGIG (reference sequence). Germline trimming cut 2 bases from V and 9 bases from J; bases unmatched to any gene: 11. CDR3 sequence: CAWSSGLATGGQYF. CDR3 bases: TGTGCCTGGAGTTCAGGACTAGCGACGGGGGGGCAGTACTTC.

This clone has only one observation. The chain carries TRBV6-1 and TRBJ2-7, with 11 bases that match TRBD2. V lost 8 bases and J lost 4; bases outside the gene matches: 10. Germline V gene data show CDR1 as MNHNS and CDR2 as SASEGT. This CDR3 has 15 residues. In nucleotides, the CDR3 is TGTGCCAGCTGCCCAAAGACTAGCGGGGTATACGAGCAGTACTTC. Translating it yields CASCPKTSGVYEQYF.

This chain uses TRBV29-1 with TRBJ1-4; no reliable D call. CDR1 and CDR2 (germline): SQVTM, ANQGSEA. The V gene lost 0 bases and the J gene lost 7 bases, with 6 bases spanning the gap. CDR3 length: 12 amino acids. The CDR3 sequence: CSVEEVSEKLFF. The CDR3 coding sequence is TGCAGCGTTGAAGAGGTCTCTGAAAAACTGTTTTTT.

The chain uses TRBV28 and TRBJ2-2; 10 positions match TRBD2. From germline, CDR1 is MDHEN and CDR2 SYDVKM. With 7 bases clipped from V and 6 bases from J, the junction kept 11 bases outside the gene matches. CDR3 length equals 16 residues. CDR3: CASTPRLAGVSGELFF. CDR3 bases: TGTGCCAGCACCCCTCGGCTAGCGGGAGTATCCGGGGAGCTGTTTTTT.

This rearrangement joins TRBV5-5 to TRBJ2-5, with 7 bases identical to TRBD2. CDR1 is SGHKS, CDR2 YYEKEE, per germline (reference sequence). The CDR3 spans 15 residues. The ends lost 2 bases at V and 5 bases at J; junction bases unmatched: 9. CDR3 amino acids: CASSFPSWGGETQYF. Here the CDR3 DNA reads TGTGCCAGCAGCTTTCCGTCCTGGGGAGGGGAGACCCAGTACTTC.

This clone appeared once. The chain joins TRBV7-3 to TRBJ1-2; 10 bases agree with TRBD1. Looked up from germline, CDR1 is SGHTA and CDR2 is FQGTGA. The CDR3 spans 13 residues. V shed 2 bases, J shed 7 bases, and the junction held 1 base outside the gene matches. The CDR3 bases are TGTGCCAGCAGCTTAGGGGACAGGGGTGGCTACACCTTC. Translation gives CASSLGDRGGYTF. Variable domain in full (rest from reference TRBV7-3 and TRBJ1-2): GAGVSQTPSNKVTEKGKYVELRCDPISGHTALYWYRQSLGQGPEFLIYFQGTGAADDSGLPNDRFFAVRPEGSVSTLKIQRTERGDSAVYLCASSLGDRGGYTFGSGTRLTVV.

This clone has only one observation. The chain combines TRBV6-5 with TRBJ1-5, with D unresolved. CDR1 is MNHEY, CDR2 SVGAGI, per germline. The V end was cut by 2 bases, the J end by 4 bases, with 6 bases between. This CDR3 has 13 amino acids. Here the CDR3 DNA reads TGTGCCAGCAGTTACGGCGGGAATCAGCCCCAGCATTTT. Amino acids: CASSYGGNQPQHF.

This chain joins TRBV30 and TRBJ2-1; D remains ambiguous. In germline, CDR1 is GTSNPN, CDR2 SVGIG (reference sequence). Trimming removed 0 bases at V and 9 bases at J, with 18 bases between. The CDR3 has 15 residues. CDR3 region: CAWSVQSGYMAEQFF. The CDR3 DNA is TGTGCCTGGAGTGTACAATCAGGTTATATGGCTGAGCAGTTCTTC.

By sample fraction, this clone is medium-sized. The chain is built from TRBV2 and TRBJ2-7, with 7 bases that match TRBD2. V lost 1 base and J lost 6; bases outside the gene matches: 12. The CDR3 is made up of 16 amino acids. From germline, CDR1 is SNHLY and CDR2 FYNNEI. Written as DNA, the CDR3 is TGTGCCAGCAGTGAAGTTACTAGCGTGAAGGCTGGCGAGCAGTACTTC. Its protein product is CASSEVTSVKAGEQYF.

This rearrangement joins TRBV5-4 to TRBJ2-7; D perhaps matches TRBD1 (5 bases). From germline, CDR1 is SGHNT and CDR2 YYREEE (reference sequence). Trimming took 5 bases from V and 5 from J, leaving 17 bases between them. CDR3 length: 14 amino acids. This chain's CDR3 is CASSTRVGRNEQYF. DNA for the CDR3: TGTGCCAGCAGTACCAGGGTGGGTCGGAACGAGCAGTACTTC.

This chain connects TRBV9 to TRBJ2-1, with 10 bases identical to TRBD1. The junction had 3 bases not matched to a gene; V was cut back by 3 bases and J by 0 bases. The CDR3 extends over 16 amino acids. Germline V CDR1 and CDR2: SGDLS, YYNGEE. CDR3 sequence reads: CASSADRGNSYNEQFF. CDR3 nucleotide sequence: TGTGCCAGCAGCGCGGACAGGGGGAACTCCTACAATGAGCAGTTCTTC. Filled out from reference TRBV9 and TRBJ2-1, the complete variable domain reads DSGVTQTPKHLITATGQRVTLRCSPRSGDLSVYWYQQSLDQGLQFLIQYYNGEERAKGNILERFSAQQFPDLHSELNLSSLELGDSALYFCASSADRGNSYNEQFFGPGTRLTVL.

The chain recombines TRBV5-6 with TRBJ2-3; the D is unclear. The CDR3 extends over 13 amino acids. With 0 bases removed from V and 6 bases from J, the gap between germline ends came to 8 bases. The germline CDR1 and CDR2 sequences are SGHDT and YYEEEE. CDR3 nucleotide sequence: TGTGCCAGCAGCTTGGGGCAGCACGATACGCAGTATTTT. Translation gives CASSLGQHDTQYF. Full variable domain (rest looked up from reference TRBV5-6 and TRBJ2-3): DAGVTQSPTHLIKTRGQQVTLRCSPKSGHDTVSWYQQALGQGPQFIFQYYEEEERQRGNFPDRFSGHQFPNYSSELNVNALLLGDSALYLCASSLGQHDTQYFGPGTRLTVL.

The rearrangement joins TRBV29-1 to TRBJ1-2, with no clear D. Germline lookup yields CDR1 SQVTM and CDR2 ANQGSEA. With 0 bases removed from V and 2 bases from J, the gap between germline ends came to 7 bases. The CDR3 is made up of 13 amino acids. This chain's CDR3 is CSVEDASNYGYTF. The CDR3 DNA follows: TGCAGCGTTGAAGATGCCAGCAACTATGGCTACACCTTC.

J is TRBJ2-1 and V is TRBV9, with D possibly called TRBD1 or TRBD2 (5 bases each). This CDR3 is built from 12 residues. Germline lookup yields CDR1 SGDLS and CDR2 YYNGEE. Trimming took 5 bases from V and 7 from J, leaving 10 bases between them. CDR3 sequence (DNA): TGTGCCAGCAGTGGGACGGGTAATGAGCAGTTCTTC. Its translation is CASSGTGNEQFF.

A single count supports this clone. This CDR3 is CASSLDTSGSTTDTQYF. Written as DNA, the CDR3 is TGCGCCAGCAGCTTGGATACTAGCGGGAGTACCACAGATACGCAGTATTTT. The chain employs TRBV5-1 and TRBJ2-3; 11 nucleotides match TRBD2. V was clipped by 0 bases and J by 2 bases; unmatched bases: 5. The CDR3 runs 17 residues. CDR1 and CDR2 from the germline V gene are SGHRS and YFSETQ.

The chain recombines TRBV10-3 with TRBJ2-3, with 7 bases that match TRBD2. In germline, CDR1 is ENHRY, CDR2 SYGVKD. V lost 10 bases and J lost 4; bases outside the gene matches: 8. The CDR3 totals 13 residues. CDR3 amino acids: CATKGGGADTQYF. CDR3 coding DNA: TGTGCCACCAAAGGTGGGGGGGCAGATACGCAGTATTTT.

The CDR3 nucleotides read TGTGCCAGCAGCTTAGACTGGGCTACTAATGAAAAACTGTTTTTT. This sequence encodes CASSLDWATNEKLFF. The chain recombines TRBV7-6 with TRBJ1-4; D remains ambiguous. The CDR3 has 15 residues. CDR1 SGHVS and CDR2 FNYEAQ come from the germline V gene. V gave up 1 base and J gave up 2 bases, with 8 bases separating them.

CDR3 sequence reads: CASSQDLEETQYF. In DNA form, the CDR3 reads TGCGCCAGCAGCCAAGATCTTGAAGAGACCCAGTACTTC. The chain combines TRBV4-1 with TRBJ2-5; D not certain. The V gene lost 0 bases and the J gene lost 3 bases, with 5 bases spanning the gap. This CDR3 region has 13 residues. From germline, CDR1 is MGHRA and CDR2 YSYEKL.